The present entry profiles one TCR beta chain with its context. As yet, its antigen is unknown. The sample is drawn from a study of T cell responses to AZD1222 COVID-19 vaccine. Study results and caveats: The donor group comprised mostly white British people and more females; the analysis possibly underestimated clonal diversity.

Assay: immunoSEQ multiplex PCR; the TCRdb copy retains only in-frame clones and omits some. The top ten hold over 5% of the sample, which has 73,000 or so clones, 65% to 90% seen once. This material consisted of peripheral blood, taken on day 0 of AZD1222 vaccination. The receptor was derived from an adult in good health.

The DNA for the CDR3 is TGCGCCAGCAGCTTAACAGGGATTGAGCAGTACTTC. Its translation: CASSLTGIEQYF. The chain recombines TRBV5-1 with TRBJ2-7; the D gene is possibly TRBD1 (6 bases). The germline V gene has CDR1 SGHRS and CDR2 YFSETQ. This CDR3 contains 12 residues. Trimming removed 2 bases at V and 7 bases at J, with 10 bases between.